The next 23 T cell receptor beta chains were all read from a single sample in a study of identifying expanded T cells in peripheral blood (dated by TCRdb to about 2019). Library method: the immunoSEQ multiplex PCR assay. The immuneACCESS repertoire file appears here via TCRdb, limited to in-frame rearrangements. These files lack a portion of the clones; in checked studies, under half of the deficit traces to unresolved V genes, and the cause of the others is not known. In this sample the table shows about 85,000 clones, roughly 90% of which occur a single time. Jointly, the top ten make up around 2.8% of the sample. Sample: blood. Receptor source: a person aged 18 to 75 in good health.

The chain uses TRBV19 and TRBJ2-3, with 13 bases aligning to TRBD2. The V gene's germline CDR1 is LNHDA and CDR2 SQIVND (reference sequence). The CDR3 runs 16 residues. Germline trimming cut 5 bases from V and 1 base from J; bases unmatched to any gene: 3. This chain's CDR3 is CASSLGTSGGTDTQYF. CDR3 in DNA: TGTGCCAGTAGTCTTGGGACTAGCGGGGGCACAGATACGCAGTATTTT.

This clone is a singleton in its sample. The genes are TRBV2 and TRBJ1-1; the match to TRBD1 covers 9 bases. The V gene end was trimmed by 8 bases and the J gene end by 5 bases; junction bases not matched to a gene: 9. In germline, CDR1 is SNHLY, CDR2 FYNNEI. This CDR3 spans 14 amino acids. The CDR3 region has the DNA TGTGCCAGCTTCGGGACAGGGAGGGGGACTGAAGCTTTCTTT. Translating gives CASFGTGRGTEAFF. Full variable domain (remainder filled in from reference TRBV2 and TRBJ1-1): EPEVTQTPSHQVTQMGQEVILRCVPISNHLYFYWYRQILGQKVEFLVSFYNNEISEKSEIFDDQFSVERPDGSNFTLKIRSTKLEDSAMYFCASFGTGRGTEAFFGQGTRLTVV.

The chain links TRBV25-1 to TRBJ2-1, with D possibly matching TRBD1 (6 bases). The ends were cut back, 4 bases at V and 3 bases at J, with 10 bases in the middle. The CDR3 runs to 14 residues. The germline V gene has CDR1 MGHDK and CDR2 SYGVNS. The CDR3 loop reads CASSGDRIYNEQFF. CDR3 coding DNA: TGTGCCAGCAGTGGAGACAGGATCTACAATGAGCAGTTCTTC. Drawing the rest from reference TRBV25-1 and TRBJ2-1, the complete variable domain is EADIYQTPRYLVIGTGKKITLECSQTMGHDKMYWYQQDPGMELHLIHYSYGVNSTEKGDLSSESTVSRIRTEHFPLTLESARPSHTSQYLCASSGDRIYNEQFFGPGTRLTVL.

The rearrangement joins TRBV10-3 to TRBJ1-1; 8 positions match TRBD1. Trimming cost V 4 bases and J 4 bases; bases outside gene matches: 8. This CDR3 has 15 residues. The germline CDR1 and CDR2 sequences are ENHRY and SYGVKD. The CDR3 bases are TGTGCCATCAGTGGGACAGGGAGTTCGAGCACTGAAGCTTTCTTT. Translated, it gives CAISGTGSSSTEAFF.

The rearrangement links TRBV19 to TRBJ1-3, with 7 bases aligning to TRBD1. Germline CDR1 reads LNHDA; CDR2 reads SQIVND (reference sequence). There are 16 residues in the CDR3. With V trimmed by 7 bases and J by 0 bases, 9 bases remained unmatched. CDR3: CASTPGGQSSGNTIYF. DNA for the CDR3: TGTGCCAGTACCCCCGGGGGACAGAGCTCTGGAAACACCATATATTTT.

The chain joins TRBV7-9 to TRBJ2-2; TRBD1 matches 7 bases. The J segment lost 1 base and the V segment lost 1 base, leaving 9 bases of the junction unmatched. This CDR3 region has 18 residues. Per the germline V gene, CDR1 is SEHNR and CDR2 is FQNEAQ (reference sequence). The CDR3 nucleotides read TGTGCCAGCAGCTTAGGCCTCGGGACAGACTGGAACACCGGGGAGCTGTTTTTT. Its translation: CASSLGLGTDWNTGELFF.

As DNA, the CDR3 is TGTGCCAGCAGCAAACAAGGGACTAGCGGAGACAATGAGCAGTTCTTC. This sequence encodes CASSKQGTSGDNEQFF. This sequence joins TRBV21-1 and TRBJ2-1; TRBD2, as called in the table, went unchecked against the DNA. TRBV21-1 counts as a pseudogene. The CDR3 sequence is 16 residues long.

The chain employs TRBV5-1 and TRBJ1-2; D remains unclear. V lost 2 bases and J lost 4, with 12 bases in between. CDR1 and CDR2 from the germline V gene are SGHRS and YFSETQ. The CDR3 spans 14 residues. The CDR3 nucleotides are TGCGCCAGCAGCTTATCGACAAACCCCTATGGCTACACCTTC. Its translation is CASSLSTNPYGYTF.

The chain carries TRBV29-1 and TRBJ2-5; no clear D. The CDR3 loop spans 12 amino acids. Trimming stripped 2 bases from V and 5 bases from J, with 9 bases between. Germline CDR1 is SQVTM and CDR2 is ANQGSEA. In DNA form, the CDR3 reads TGCAGCGTTGAAATAGGGTCGGAGACCCAGTACTTC. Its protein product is CSVEIGSETQYF.

DNA for the CDR3: TGCGCCAGCAGCATCTCACAGGGCGCTGAGCAGTTCTTC. This sequence encodes CASSISQGAEQFF. The gene calls are TRBV4-3 and TRBJ2-1; D might be TRBD1 (6 bases). The ends were cut back, 5 bases at V and 9 bases at J, with 14 bases in the middle. The CDR3 consists of 13 residues. Germline CDR1 and CDR2: LGHNA and YSLEER.

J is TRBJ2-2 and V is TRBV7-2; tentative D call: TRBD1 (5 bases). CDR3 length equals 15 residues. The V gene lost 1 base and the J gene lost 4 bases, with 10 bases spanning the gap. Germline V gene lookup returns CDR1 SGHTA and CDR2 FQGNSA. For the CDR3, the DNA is TGTGCCAGCAGCTTAGAGTGGGGCCGCACCGGGGAGCTGTTTTTT. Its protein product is CASSLEWGRTGELFF.

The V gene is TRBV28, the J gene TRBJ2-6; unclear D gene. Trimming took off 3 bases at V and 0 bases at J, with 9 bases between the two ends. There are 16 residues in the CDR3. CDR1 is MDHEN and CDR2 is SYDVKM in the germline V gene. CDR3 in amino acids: CASSFLGGSGANVLTF. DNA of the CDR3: TGTGCCAGCAGTTTTCTTGGCGGCTCTGGGGCCAACGTCCTGACTTTC. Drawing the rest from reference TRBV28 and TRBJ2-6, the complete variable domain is DVKVTQSSRYLVKRTGEKVFLECVQDMDHENMFWYRQDPGLGLRLIYFSYDVKMKEKGDIPEGYSVSREKKERFSLILESASTNQTSMYLCASSFLGGSGANVLTFGAGSRLTVL.

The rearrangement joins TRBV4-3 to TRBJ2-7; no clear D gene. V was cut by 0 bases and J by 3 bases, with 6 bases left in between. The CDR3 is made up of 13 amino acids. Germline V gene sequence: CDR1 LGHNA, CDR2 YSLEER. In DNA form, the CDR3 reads TGCGCCAGCAGCCAAGAAATGGACTACGAGCAGTACTTC. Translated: CASSQEMDYEQYF.

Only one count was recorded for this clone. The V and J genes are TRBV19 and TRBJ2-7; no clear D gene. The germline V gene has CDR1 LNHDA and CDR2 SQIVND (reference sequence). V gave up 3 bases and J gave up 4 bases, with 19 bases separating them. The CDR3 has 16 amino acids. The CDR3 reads CASSIGQSPPIYEQYF. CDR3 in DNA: TGTGCCAGTAGTATTGGGCAGAGCCCCCCGATATACGAGCAGTACTTC. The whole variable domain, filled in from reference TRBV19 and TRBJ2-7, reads DGGITQSPKYLFRKEGQNVTLSCEQNLNHDAMYWYRQDPGQGLRLIYYSQIVNDFQKGDIAEGYSVSREKKESFPLTVTSAQKNPTAFYLCASSIGQSPPIYEQYFGPGTRLTVT.

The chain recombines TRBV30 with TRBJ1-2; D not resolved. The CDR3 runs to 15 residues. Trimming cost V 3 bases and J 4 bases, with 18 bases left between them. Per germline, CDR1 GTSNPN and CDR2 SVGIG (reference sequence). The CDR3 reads CAWRRGQTPSYGYTF. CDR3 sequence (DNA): TGTGCCTGGAGAAGAGGGCAGACACCTTCCTATGGCTACACCTTC.

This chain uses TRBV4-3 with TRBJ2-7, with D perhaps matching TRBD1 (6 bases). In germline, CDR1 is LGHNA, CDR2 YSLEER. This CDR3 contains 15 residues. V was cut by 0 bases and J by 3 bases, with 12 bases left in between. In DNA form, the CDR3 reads TGCGCCAGCAGCCAAGATCAGGGCAGGGGCTACGAGCAGTACTTC. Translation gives CASSQDQGRGYEQYF.

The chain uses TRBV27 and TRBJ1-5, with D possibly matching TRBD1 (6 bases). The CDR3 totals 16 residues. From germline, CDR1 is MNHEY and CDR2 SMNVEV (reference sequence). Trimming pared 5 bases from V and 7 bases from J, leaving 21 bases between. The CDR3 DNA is TGTGCCAGCAGTCGAAACACAGGGACTAAATCCCAGCCCCAGCATTTT. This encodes CASSRNTGTKSQPQHF.

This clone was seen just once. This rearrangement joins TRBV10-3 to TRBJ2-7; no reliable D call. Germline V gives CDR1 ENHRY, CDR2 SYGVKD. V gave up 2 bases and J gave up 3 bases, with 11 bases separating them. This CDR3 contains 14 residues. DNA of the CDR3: TGTGCCATCAGTGAGGGTATGGATCTCTACGAGCAGTACTTC. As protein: CAISEGMDLYEQYF.

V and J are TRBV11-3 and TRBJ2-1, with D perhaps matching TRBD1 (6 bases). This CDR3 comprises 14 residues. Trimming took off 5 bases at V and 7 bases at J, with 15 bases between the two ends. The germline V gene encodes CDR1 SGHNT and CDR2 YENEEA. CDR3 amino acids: CASSRKQGRNEQFF. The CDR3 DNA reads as TGTGCCAGCAGCCGGAAACAGGGCAGAAATGAGCAGTTCTTC.

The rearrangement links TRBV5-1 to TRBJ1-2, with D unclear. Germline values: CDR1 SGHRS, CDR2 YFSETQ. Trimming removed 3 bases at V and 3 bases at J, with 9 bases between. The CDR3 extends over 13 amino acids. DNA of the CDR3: TGCGCCAGCAGCTCTCGGGGAGACTATGGCTACACCTTC. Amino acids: CASSSRGDYGYTF.

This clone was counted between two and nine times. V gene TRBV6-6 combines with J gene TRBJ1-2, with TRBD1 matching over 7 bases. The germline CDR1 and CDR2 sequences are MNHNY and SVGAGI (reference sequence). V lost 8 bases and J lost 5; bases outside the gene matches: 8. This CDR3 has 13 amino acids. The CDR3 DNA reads TGTGCCAGCGCTCGGGACAGCAAGTATGGCTACACCTTC. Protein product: CASARDSKYGYTF.

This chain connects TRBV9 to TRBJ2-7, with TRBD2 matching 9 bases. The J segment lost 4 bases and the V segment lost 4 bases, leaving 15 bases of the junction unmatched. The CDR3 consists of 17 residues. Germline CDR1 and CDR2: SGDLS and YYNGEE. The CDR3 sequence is CASSSPRASGALYEQYF. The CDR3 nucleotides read TGTGCCAGCAGCTCCCCCCGGGCTAGCGGGGCACTGTACGAGCAGTACTTC.

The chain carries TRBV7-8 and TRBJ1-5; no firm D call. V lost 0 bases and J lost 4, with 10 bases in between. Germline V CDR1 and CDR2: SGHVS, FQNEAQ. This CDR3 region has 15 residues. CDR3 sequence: CASSLAGMWNQPQHF. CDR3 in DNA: TGTGCCAGCAGCTTAGCAGGGATGTGGAATCAGCCCCAGCATTTT.